This TCR beta chain was sequenced in a study of T cell repertoires in cytomegalovirus infection. At least ten counts were recorded for this clonotype. The germline V gene has CDR1 SGHVS and CDR2 FNYEAQ. The junction had 7 bases not matched to a gene; V was cut back by 2 bases and J by 4 bases. CDR3 length: 15 residues. In TCRdb, the reads were re-called with MiXCR into one record per CDR3 protein. Of approximately 500,000 distinct CDR3 sequences detected, approximately 10% appear once; the ten largest clones hold around 9.6%. This clonotype originated in a human donor in good health (CMV status not recorded). Some clones in this sample may be carry-over from other donors' samples. The chain employs TRBV7-6 and TRBJ1-1; 7 bases agree with TRBD1. Specimen: PBMCs. CDR3 in amino acids: CASSLRTGGGTEAFF. Here the CDR3 DNA reads TGTGCCAGCAGCTTACGGACAGGCGGGGGCACTGAAGCTTTCTTT.